One sample yielded the 32 T cell receptor beta chains listed below, sequenced in a study of cytomegalovirus exposure and HLA in healthy donors. Assay used: immunoSEQ multiplex PCR; TCRdb lists only in-frame clones, some missing. The profile shows roughly 330,000 clones, 87% of them singletons. The material sequenced was PBMCs. Receptors were obtained from a woman aged 25 to 39 in good health and CMV-seropositive.

Notes on this clone: In this CDR3 the conserved last residue, phenylalanine or tryptophan, is missing, so a read error is likely. The DNA is left out, because the CDR3 cannot be placed on it with certainty; the CDR3 is given as TCRdb lists it. The CDR3 reads CASRPGNTEAFLL. The chain carries TRBV7-8 and TRBJ1-1; TRBD1, the table's D call, was not compared with the DNA. The CDR3 is 13 amino acids in total, end residues counted. The germline V gene has CDR1 SGHVS and CDR2 FQNEAQ.

This clone turned up a few times. The V and J genes are TRBV28 and TRBJ1-5; D remains unclear. The length of the CDR3 is 15 residues. Germline V gene data show CDR1 as MDHEN and CDR2 as SYDVKM. Trimming pared 3 bases from V and 2 bases from J, leaving 11 bases between. CDR3 coding DNA: TGTGCCAGCAGTTTCCTTGGTTTGGGCAATCAGCCCCAGCATTTT. It specifies CASSFLGLGNQPQHF.

This clone was detected once. The rearrangement joins TRBV7-7 to TRBJ2-7, with D possibly TRBD2 on 5 matching bases. Trimming took 10 bases from V and 1 from J, leaving 17 bases between them. Germline V gene sequence: CDR1 SSHAT, CDR2 FNYEAQ (reference sequence). This CDR3 contains 14 residues. CDR3 in amino acids: CATWRMDGSYEQYF. The CDR3, as DNA: TGTGCCACCTGGAGGATGGACGGATCCTACGAGCAGTACTTC. The variable domain in full, with the rest retrieved from reference TRBV7-7 and TRBJ2-7, is GAGVSQSPRYKVTKRGQDVTLRCDPISSHATLYWYQQALGQGPEFLTYFNYEAQPDKSGLPSDRFSAERPEGSISTLTIQRTEQRDSAMYRCATWRMDGSYEQYFGPGTRLTVT.

The chain joins TRBV5-4 to TRBJ2-7; 12 bases are shared with TRBD1. CDR3 length: 16 amino acids. From germline, CDR1 is SGHNT and CDR2 YYREEE (reference sequence). Germline trimming cut 4 bases from V and 2 bases from J; bases unmatched to any gene: 7. The CDR3 nucleotides are TGTGCCAGCAGCGGGACAGGGGGCGGTTTAACCTACGAGCAGTACTTC. It encodes CASSGTGGGLTYEQYF.

V and J are TRBV19 and TRBJ1-2; D uncertain. Looked up from germline, CDR1 is LNHDA and CDR2 is SQIVND (reference sequence). Trimming left V 8 bases short and J 1 base short, with 8 bases between. The CDR3 length is 12 residues. The CDR3 DNA follows: TGTGCCAGTCAAGAGGGTAACTATGGCTACACCTTC. Translation: CASQEGNYGYTF.

The chain joins TRBV30 to TRBJ1-4, with D perhaps matching TRBD1 (6 bases). Per germline, CDR1 GTSNPN and CDR2 SVGIG (reference sequence). V lost 1 base, J lost 3 bases, and 12 bases lay in between. This CDR3 spans 15 amino acids. The DNA for the CDR3 is TGTGCCTGGAGTGCTTTCGGGGGCTCTAATGAAAAACTGTTTTTT. It codes for CAWSAFGGSNEKLFF.

The chain recombines TRBV4-3 with TRBJ2-3; TRBD1 aligns across 7 bases. The CDR3 sequence is 17 residues long. The germline CDR1 and CDR2 sequences are LGHNA and YSLEER. With 0 bases clipped from V and 3 bases from J, the junction kept 9 bases outside the gene matches. The CDR3 region is CASSQEGGQRGTDTQYF. CDR3 nucleotide sequence: TGCGCCAGCAGCCAAGAAGGGGGACAGCGAGGGACAGATACGCAGTATTTT.

This rearrangement joins TRBV6-5 to TRBJ2-7; D remains unclear. CDR1 is MNHEY, CDR2 SVGAGI, per germline. The CDR3 length is 15 residues. Trimming took 0 bases from V and 6 from J, leaving 15 bases between them. CDR3 amino acids: CASSYSRMLRLEQYF. In nucleotides, the CDR3 is TGTGCCAGCAGTTACTCGCGGATGTTGCGGCTCGAGCAGTACTTC.

This clone was seen once. The chain carries TRBV15 and TRBJ1-1; D perhaps matches TRBD1 (5 bases). The CDR3 runs 15 residues. Trimming took 0 bases from V and 1 from J, leaving 9 bases between them. Per the germline V gene, CDR1 is LNHNV and CDR2 is YYDKDF (reference sequence). This chain's CDR3 is CATSRDWGGNTEAFF. DNA of the CDR3: TGTGCCACCAGCAGAGATTGGGGGGGGAACACTGAAGCTTTCTTT.

This chain connects TRBV6-5 to TRBJ1-2, with TRBD1 matching over 7 bases. The CDR3 sequence is 14 residues long. V trimming: 2 bases; J trimming: 5 bases; junction bases outside the gene matches: 5. Germline V gene data show CDR1 as MNHEY and CDR2 as SVGAGI. CDR3 DNA: TGTGCCAGCAGTTACGCGGGACAGAGTTATGGCTACACCTTC. Translated: CASSYAGQSYGYTF.

The CDR3: CASSPRPTSYNEQFF. Written as DNA, the CDR3 is TGTGCCAGCAGTCCGAGGCCCACCTCCTACAATGAGCAGTTCTTC. The chain is built from TRBV28 and TRBJ2-1, with unresolved D. The germline V gene encodes CDR1 MDHEN and CDR2 SYDVKM. Trimming took off 5 bases at V and 0 bases at J, with 11 bases between the two ends. The CDR3 runs 15 residues. The full variable domain, rest sourced from reference TRBV28 and TRBJ2-1, is DVKVTQSSRYLVKRTGEKVFLECVQDMDHENMFWYRQDPGLGLRLIYFSYDVKMKEKGDIPEGYSVSREKKERFSLILESASTNQTSMYLCASSPRPTSYNEQFFGPGTRLTVL.

This clone appeared once. This chain joins TRBV5-5 and TRBJ1-6; D is unresolved. The V end lost 0 bases, the J end lost 9 bases, and 13 bases lay between the germline ends. CDR1 is SGHKS, CDR2 YYEKEE, per germline (reference sequence). The CDR3 loop spans 15 amino acids. CDR3 in amino acids: CASSLAVGSSSPLHF. The DNA of the CDR3 is TGTGCCAGCAGCTTGGCCGTGGGCAGTAGTTCACCCCTCCACTTT.

V and J are TRBV11-2 and TRBJ2-7; tentatively, D is TRBD1 or TRBD2 (5 bases each). The germline V and J ends were trimmed by 3 bases and 2 bases, with 14 bases remaining between them. This CDR3 region has 15 residues. From germline, CDR1 is SGHAT and CDR2 FQNNGV. The CDR3 DNA sequence: TGTGCCAGCAGCTTGTCCCGGGGCAGCACCTACGAGCAGTACTTC. It specifies CASSLSRGSTYEQYF. Complete variable domain (other parts from reference TRBV11-2 and TRBJ2-7): EAGVAQSPRYKIIEKRQSVAFWCNPISGHATLYWYQQILGQGPKLLIQFQNNGVVDDSQLPKDRFSAERLKGVDSTLKIQPAKLEDSAVYLCASSLSRGSTYEQYFGPGTRLTVT.

This rearrangement joins TRBV14 to TRBJ1-2; D perhaps matches TRBD1 (6 bases). The CDR3 runs to 12 residues. With 4 bases removed from V and 7 bases from J, the gap between germline ends came to 10 bases. Per germline, CDR1 SGHDN and CDR2 FVKESK. CDR3 DNA sequence: TGTGCCAGCAGCCCCCAGGGGTTTGGCTACACCTTC. Translation: CASSPQGFGYTF.

This clone was recorded a few times. This chain connects TRBV7-6 to TRBJ2-2, with a tentative D call TRBD1 (5 bases). There are 15 residues in the CDR3. The germline V and J ends were trimmed by 1 base and 5 bases, with 11 bases remaining between them. CDR1 is SGHVS, CDR2 FNYEAQ, per germline. CDR3 amino acids: CASSLGGLGTGELFF. The CDR3 DNA is TGTGCCAGCAGCTTAGGGGGCTTAGGGACCGGGGAGCTGTTTTTT.

The J gene is TRBJ2-3, the V gene TRBV11-2; 9 bases are shared with TRBD2. CDR3 length: 15 residues. Germline V CDR1 and CDR2: SGHAT, FQNNGV. J was trimmed by 5 bases and V by 5 bases; bases with no gene match: 8. The CDR3 nucleotides are TGTGCCAGCAGCCCCCTGGCTAGCGGGGAAGATACGCAGTATTTT. Its protein product is CASSPLASGEDTQYF.

This clone was seen once. The chain carries TRBV11-1 and TRBJ1-2, with 10 bases matching TRBD1. J was trimmed by 4 bases and V by 4 bases; bases with no gene match: 3. Germline V CDR1 and CDR2: SGHAT, FQDESV (reference sequence). The CDR3 totals 14 residues. In nucleotides, the CDR3 is TGTGCCAGCAGCTCGACAGGGGGCGTCTATGGCTACACCTTC. It encodes CASSSTGGVYGYTF.

The gene calls are TRBV29-1 and TRBJ2-5; D unclear. The CDR3 extends over 15 amino acids. CDR1 is SQVTM, CDR2 ANQGSEA, per germline. V lost 5 bases to trimming and J lost 0 bases, with 16 bases between them. The CDR3 nucleotides are TGCAGCGTTATCCCCATGGGTGGAAACCAAGAGACCCAGTACTTC. This translates into CSVIPMGGNQETQYF.

This chain uses TRBV27 with TRBJ2-1, with a weak D call TRBD2 (6 bases). Germline-derived CDR1 and CDR2 are MNHEY and SMNVEV (reference sequence). The CDR3 covers 15 residues. Between the trimmed V and J ends, which lost 6 bases and 0 bases, there was a span of 12 bases. CDR3 region: CASRRPGVSYNEQFF. CDR3 in DNA: TGTGCCAGCAGGAGGCCGGGGGTCTCCTACAATGAGCAGTTCTTC.

The chain uses TRBV27 and TRBJ1-1; TRBD1 agrees at 7 bases. This CDR3 region has 15 residues. With V trimmed by 3 bases and J by 1 base, 5 bases remained unmatched. Germline V gene data show CDR1 as MNHEY and CDR2 as SMNVEV (reference sequence). Here the CDR3 reads CASSFLQGKNTEAFF. CDR3 DNA sequence: TGTGCCAGCAGTTTTTTACAGGGGAAGAACACTGAAGCTTTCTTT.

The chain combines TRBV7-9 with TRBJ1-4; 7 bases line up with TRBD1. The CDR3 sequence is 12 residues long. J was trimmed by 8 bases and V by 5 bases; bases with no gene match: 2. CDR1 and CDR2 from the germline V gene are SEHNR and FQNEAQ (reference sequence). The CDR3 DNA follows: TGTGCCAGCAGCCTACAGGGGGAAAAACTGTTTTTT. Its protein product is CASSLQGEKLFF.

As regards this clone: This sample also contains other DNA sequences that code for the same CDR3. The chain couples TRBV9 to TRBJ2-5; D gene uncertain. V was trimmed by 0 bases and J by 1 base, leaving 4 bases between them. CDR3 length: 13 residues. In germline, CDR1 is SGDLS, CDR2 YYNGEE. CDR3 residues: CASSVAPQETQYF. In nucleotides, the CDR3 is TGTGCCAGCAGCGTAGCGCCCCAAGAGACCCAGTACTTC. Looking up the rest from reference TRBV9 and TRBJ2-5 gives the full variable domain: DSGVTQTPKHLITATGQRVTLRCSPRSGDLSVYWYQQSLDQGLQFLIQYYNGEERAKGNILERFSAQQFPDLHSELNLSSLELGDSALYFCASSVAPQETQYFGPGTRLLVL.

The V gene is TRBV28, the J gene TRBJ2-7; 8 positions match TRBD1. With 2 bases clipped from V and 9 bases from J, the junction kept 6 bases outside the gene matches. CDR3 length: 13 residues. The V gene's germline CDR1 is MDHEN and CDR2 SYDVKM. The CDR3 bases are TGTGCCAGCAGTTTAGGGACAGGTCTTCGGCAGTACTTC. This translates into CASSLGTGLRQYF.

The rearrangement joins TRBV27 to TRBJ2-1; 7 bases are a match to TRBD2. Germline V gene lookup returns CDR1 MNHEY and CDR2 SMNVEV (reference sequence). The ends lost 8 bases at V and 7 bases at J; junction bases unmatched: 11. CDR3 length: 14 amino acids. The CDR3 protein is CASFRAGVGNEQFF. DNA of the CDR3: TGTGCCAGCTTTCGGGCGGGGGTTGGAAATGAGCAGTTCTTC.

The rearrangement joins TRBV27 to TRBJ2-7; D may be TRBD2 (7 bases). V was pared by 2 bases and J by 0 bases, with 11 bases between. The CDR3 extends over 15 amino acids. The V gene's germline CDR1 is MNHEY and CDR2 SMNVEV (reference sequence). CDR3 nucleotides: TGTGCCAGCAGTTTAAAGGGGGGGAGCTCCTACGAGCAGTACTTC. It yields the protein CASSLKGGSSYEQYF.

V usage is TRBV9 and J usage is TRBJ2-7; 8 bases align to TRBD1. The V and J ends lost 4 bases and 4 bases, in that order; junction bases with no gene match: 7. Germline V gives CDR1 SGDLS, CDR2 YYNGEE. The CDR3 is 14 amino acids. The CDR3 protein is CASSYRDRWYEQYF. The DNA of the CDR3 is TGTGCCAGCAGCTACCGGGACAGGTGGTACGAGCAGTACTTC.

A single count supports this clone. In DNA form, the CDR3 reads TGCAGCGCTCCCGGGAGCGCAGATACGCAGTATTTT. Translation gives CSAPGSADTQYF. The chain couples TRBV29-1 to TRBJ2-3; a weak D match, TRBD2 (6 bases). V was clipped by 7 bases and J by 4 bases, with 12 bases between them. The CDR3 extends over 12 amino acids. Germline V CDR1 and CDR2: SQVTM, ANQGSEA.

Worth noting for this clone: Other nucleotide sequences from this sample produce the same CDR3. This chain links TRBV18 with TRBJ2-5; 7 positions match TRBD1. The CDR3 totals 13 residues. V shed 6 bases, J shed 2 bases, and the junction held 3 bases outside the gene matches. Germline V lookup: CDR1 KGHSH, CDR2 LQKENI. CDR3 sequence reads: CASSPGQQETQYF. The CDR3 DNA follows: TGTGCCAGCTCCCCGGGACAGCAAGAGACCCAGTACTTC.

In this sample, this clone turned up once. The V call is TRBV4-3, the J call TRBJ2-5; tentative D call: TRBD1 (5 bases). From germline, CDR1 is LGHNA and CDR2 YSLEER. The V gene lost 4 bases and the J gene lost 0 bases, with 9 bases spanning the gap. There are 14 residues in the CDR3. CDR3 in amino acids: CASSPTVYQETQYF. DNA for the CDR3: TGCGCCAGCAGCCCGACAGTTTACCAAGAGACCCAGTACTTC.

This sequence joins TRBV6-5 and TRBJ1-2; D is unclear. Germline values: CDR1 MNHEY, CDR2 SVGAGI. V was pared by 5 bases and J by 3 bases, with 4 bases between. CDR3 length equals 11 residues. CDR3 nucleotide sequence: TGTGCCAGCAGTGAGCACTATGGCTACACCTTC. It yields the protein CASSEHYGYTF.

This clone appeared a few times. J is TRBJ2-3 and V is TRBV7-3; TRBD2 agrees at 10 bases. From germline, CDR1 is SGHTA and CDR2 FQGTGA. The J segment lost 5 bases and the V segment lost 5 bases, leaving 1 base of the junction unmatched. CDR3 length equals 13 residues. This CDR3 reads CASSGTSVDTQYF. CDR3 coding DNA: TGTGCCAGCAGCGGGACTAGCGTAGATACGCAGTATTTT. Based on the CDR3 plus reference TRBV7-3 and TRBJ2-3, the full variable domain is GAGVSQTPSNKVTEKGKYVELRCDPISGHTALYWYRQSLGQGPEFLIYFQGTGAADDSGLPNDRFFAVRPEGSVSTLKIQRTERGDSAVYLCASSGTSVDTQYFGPGTRLTVL.

The chain carries TRBV7-8 and TRBJ2-7; D unresolved. CDR3 length equals 16 residues. Germline loops: CDR1 SGHVS, CDR2 FQNEAQ. Trimming stripped 0 bases from V and 0 bases from J, with 12 bases between. The CDR3 nucleotides read TGTGCCAGCAGCTTAGCCTCAACCGGGTCCTCCTACGAGCAGTACTTC. Translating it yields CASSLASTGSSYEQYF.